These T cell receptor beta chains were read from a single sample in a study of PD-1 blockade in classical Hodgkin lymphoma. TCRdb's table, derived via immunoSEQ multiplex PCR, lists solely in-frame clones and lacks some. This table holds roughly 60,000 clones, approximately 94% found once. The material sequenced was peripheral blood mononuclear cells (PBMCs), taken before the fourth cycle of nivolumab. These receptors all come from a human donor with classical Hodgkin lymphoma. Both conserved end residues are part of each CDR3. A D gene is named only where the DNA matches it firmly. A clone size is listed for some rows: how often the clone was seen (once, few, many), or a class if it is expanded.

size	D	V	J	CDR3	DNA
-	-	TRBV5-4	TRBJ2-2	CASSFGHYTGELFF	TGTGCCAGCAGTTTCGGACATTACACCGGGGAGCTGTTTTTT
-	-	TRBV7-9	TRBJ2-7	CASSLGGKKDEQYF	TGTGCCAGCAGCTTAGGGGGAAAGAAGGACGAGCAGTACTTC
-	-	TRBV6-1	TRBJ2-5	CASSPPAVRETQYF	TGTGCCAGCAGCCCCCCTGCGGTCCGGGAGACCCAGTACTTC
-	TRBD1	TRBV27	TRBJ2-1	CASSISRGSQHTEQFF	TGTGCCAGCAGTATCAGCAGGGGGTCACAACACACTGAGCAGTTCTTC
-	TRBD1	TRBV5-1	TRBJ1-2	CASSWTGGNYGYTF	TGCGCCAGCAGCTGGACAGGGGGGAACTATGGCTACACCTTC
-	-	TRBV5-6	TRBJ1-4	CASSPGTSTMKLFF	TGTGCCAGCAGCCCCGGGACTTCTACAATGAAACTGTTTTTT
-	-	TRBV10-3	TRBJ2-7	CAISESSVSSYEQYF	TGTGCCATCAGTGAGTCGTCGGTGAGCTCCTACGAGCAGTACTTC
once	-	TRBV5-1	TRBJ2-7	CASRSRTEMWEQYF	TGCGCCAGCAGGTCCCGGACAGAGATGTGGGAGCAGTACTTC
-	-	TRBV18	TRBJ2-3	CASSPGTVRPDTQYF	TGTGCCAGCTCACCAGGCACAGTGAGGCCAGATACGCAGTATTTT
-	TRBD1	TRBV19	TRBJ2-4	CASSPTGELAKNIQYF	TGTGCCAGTAGTCCGACAGGGGAGCTAGCCAAAAACATTCAGTACTTC
-	TRBD2	TRBV10-3	TRBJ2-7	CAISASGSGYEQYF	TGTGCCATCAGTGCTAGCGGGAGTGGTTACGAGCAGTACTTC
-	-	TRBV5-6	TRBJ2-1	CASSLRLGEHNEQFF	TGTGCCAGCAGCTTAAGGCTAGGGGAACACAATGAGCAGTTCTTC
-	-	TRBV11-2	TRBJ2-3	CASSLRFGTDTQYF	TGTGCCAGCAGCTTACGGTTTGGCACAGATACGCAGTATTTT
-	-	TRBV27	TRBJ2-2	CASGRGFTGELFF	TGTGCCAGCGGGCGGGGATTCACCGGGGAGCTGTTTTTT
-	-	TRBV4-2	TRBJ2-7	CASSLSIRALYYEQYF	TGTGCCAGCAGCCTCTCCATCCGGGCCCTATACTACGAGCAGTACTTC
-	-	TRBV7-9	TRBJ1-4	CASSSWTDEKLFF	TGTGCCAGCAGCTCCTGGACAGATGAAAAACTGTTTTTT
-	TRBD1	TRBV5-1	TRBJ1-3	CASSPIGQGAGNTIYF	TGCGCCAGCAGCCCTATCGGGCAGGGGGCTGGAAACACCATATATTTT
-	-	TRBV6-1	TRBJ1-5	CAVRIGVPNQPQHF	TGTGCCGTCCGGATCGGGGTACCCAATCAGCCCCAGCATTTT
-	-	TRBV6-5	TRBJ2-7	CASSDRTNDEQYF	TGTGCCAGCAGTGACCGGACTAATGATGAGCAGTACTTC
-	-	TRBV7-9	TRBJ1-4	CASSGLENEKLFF	TGTGCCAGCAGTGGACTCGAGAATGAAAAACTGTTTTTT
-	-	TRBV9	TRBJ2-1	CASSVGRNNEQFF	TGTGCCAGCAGCGTAGGTCGGAACAATGAGCAGTTCTTC
-	-	TRBV5-1	TRBJ1-4	CASSRGDEKLFF	TGCGCCAGCAGCAGGGGGGATGAAAAACTGTTTTTT
once	TRBD2	TRBV7-6	TRBJ2-2	CASSWRPERERNTGELFF	TGTGCCAGCAGCTGGCGACCTGAGCGGGAGAGGAACACCGGGGAGCTGTTTTTT
-	TRBD1	TRBV7-9	TRBJ2-5	CASRKTGGQETQYF	TGTGCCAGCAGAAAAACAGGGGGGCAAGAGACCCAGTACTTC
-	-	TRBV10-3	TRBJ2-6	CAISENPHSSGANVLTF	TGTGCCATCAGTGAGAACCCTCACAGCTCTGGGGCCAACGTCCTGACTTTC
-	-	TRBV7-3	TRBJ2-1	CASSLIRAAYNEQFF	TGTGCCAGCAGCCTCATCAGGGCCGCCTACAATGAGCAGTTCTTC
-	-	TRBV15	TRBJ2-5	CATSRDSAGDSRETQYF	TGTGCCACCAGCAGAGACTCGGCAGGTGACTCCAGGGAGACCCAGTACTTC
-	-	TRBV2	TRBJ1-1	CASSERTAMNTEAFF	TGTGCCAGCAGTGAACGGACAGCCATGAACACTGAAGCTTTCTTT
-	-	TRBV28	TRBJ2-3	CASSPPEVPDTQYF	TGTGCCAGCAGTCCCCCCGAGGTCCCAGATACGCAGTATTTT
-	-	TRBV27	TRBJ2-7	CASSYASTYEQYF	TGTGCCAGCAGTTATGCGAGCACCTACGAGCAGTACTTC
-	TRBD1	TRBV5-6	TRBJ1-4	CASSPGGAANEKLFF	TGTGCCAGCAGCCCAGGGGGCGCAGCTAATGAAAAACTGTTTTTT
-	TRBD1	TRBV7-9	TRBJ2-1	CASSPNAGQGSRNEQFF	TGTGCCAGCAGCCCGAACGCGGGACAGGGGAGTCGAAATGAGCAGTTCTTC
-	-	TRBV10-2	TRBJ1-5	CASSERGAGKNQPQHF	TGCGCCAGCAGTGAAAGGGGAGCAGGGAAGAATCAGCCCCAGCATTTT
-	-	TRBV28	TRBJ1-5	CASSAAEPGLIHSNQPQHF	TGTGCCAGCAGTGCAGCTGAACCAGGACTTATACATAGCAATCAGCCCCAGCATTTT
-	TRBD1	TRBV5-1	TRBJ1-5	CASSSGTGEEAQHF	TGCGCCAGCAGCTCCGGGACAGGGGAGGAGGCCCAGCATTTT
-	-	TRBV5-1	TRBJ1-2	CASSFAGSDGYTF	TGCGCCAGCAGCTTTGCGGGCTCTGATGGCTACACCTTC
-	-	TRBV19	TRBJ1-5	CASSMGESALQPQHF	TGTGCCAGTAGTATGGGTGAGTCAGCGCTCCAGCCCCAGCATTTT
-	-	TRBV2	TRBJ2-6	CASSALASGANVLTF	TGTGCCAGCAGTGCCCTAGCCTCTGGGGCCAACGTCCTGACTTTC
-	TRBD1	TRBV19	TRBJ1-1	CASSSTGVNTEAFF	TGTGCCAGTAGTAGTACAGGGGTGAACACTGAAGCTTTCTTT
-	-	TRBV19	TRBJ1-5	CASSIDFRSNQPQHF	TGTGCCAGTAGTATAGATTTTCGTAGCAATCAGCCCCAGCATTTT
-	-	TRBV2	TRBJ2-5	CASSEGWVSQETQYF	TGTGCCAGCAGTGAAGGTTGGGTCAGCCAAGAGACCCAGTACTTC
once	-	TRBV28	TRBJ1-3	CASSFLSWGVGNTIYF	TGTGCCAGCAGTTTCTTAAGCTGGGGGGTCGGAAACACCATATATTTT
-	TRBD2	TRBV7-9	TRBJ2-3	CASSPGGGSSGGSTDTQYF	TGTGCCAGCAGCCCCGGCGGGGGGAGTAGCGGGGGAAGCACAGATACGCAGTATTTT
-	TRBD2	TRBV5-1	TRBJ2-2	CASASGGNTGELFF	TGCGCCAGCGCTAGCGGAGGGAACACCGGGGAGCTGTTTTTT
-	-	TRBV4-1	TRBJ2-5	CASSQDGEETQYF	TGCGCCAGCAGCCAAGATGGGGAAGAGACCCAGTACTTC
-	-	TRBV7-9	TRBJ2-3	CASRYQGGGMDTQYF	TGTGCCAGCAGATATCAAGGGGGGGGGATGGATACGCAGTATTTT
once	-	TRBV21-1	TRBJ1-1	CASSKLIVWHLGMNTEAFF	TGTGCCAGCAGCAAACTCATAGTCTGGCATCTTGGCATGAACACTGAAGCTTTCTTT
once	-	TRBV5-1	TRBJ2-7	CASSGGTDYEQYF	TGCGCCAGCAGCGGCGGGACAGACTACGAGCAGTACTTC
-	-	TRBV5-8	TRBJ2-7	CASSIGVAYEQYF	TGTGCCAGCAGCATAGGTGTCGCCTACGAGCAGTACTTC
-	-	TRBV28	TRBJ1-3	CASRLPPDSSGNTIYF	TGTGCCAGCAGACTCCCGCCGGACAGCTCTGGAAACACCATATATTTT
-	-	TRBV28	TRBJ1-1	CASSLGSGEAFF	TGTGCCAGCAGTTTAGGTAGCGGCGAAGCTTTCTTT
-	TRBD1	TRBV9	TRBJ2-7	CASSTSGTGSYEQYF	TGTGCCAGCAGCACATCCGGGACAGGGTCCTACGAGCAGTACTTC
-	TRBD2	TRBV7-3	TRBJ2-5	CASSLGLAGAETQYF	TGTGCCAGCAGTCTGGGGCTAGCGGGAGCAGAGACCCAGTACTTC
-	-	TRBV6-4	TRBJ2-1	CASSDFVRGSYNEQFF	TGTGCCAGCAGTGACTTCGTCAGGGGCTCCTACAATGAGCAGTTCTTC